This T cell receptor (beta chain) originates from a study of blood T cell repertoires in COVID-19. Authors' methods: Reference gene primer amplification gave estimated nucleated cell counts. This table comes from immunoSEQ multiplex PCR, and its TCRdb copy is limited to in-frame clones, with some not included. V, J and clone size are those of that table, while D and trimming were read from the DNA. The data contain more than 300,000 clones, just over 85% of them singletons. Adults between roughly 18 and 90 years of age took part from about 24 US areas. Cohorts were assigned according to the clinical history that participants reported. Germline assignment: CDR1 MNHEY and CDR2 SMNVEV (reference sequence). The CDR3 has 13 amino acids. Trimming removed 2 bases from V and 2 bases from J, with 5 bases in between.

The sequence was collected from a man aged 30-40 years who had recovered from COVID-19. The V and J genes are TRBV27 and TRBJ2-3; D not certain. Specimen: PBMCs or T cells enriched from blood (not recorded which). This CDR3 reads CASSLASTDTQYF. The CDR3 DNA sequence: TGTGCCAGCAGTTTAGCGTCCACAGATACGCAGTATTTT.